Below are 8 T cell receptor beta chains sequenced from a single sample in a study of T cell responses to AZD1222 COVID-19 vaccine. The method was immunoSEQ multiplex PCR; TCRdb's version includes in-frame clones alone and lacks a portion of them. The table lists about 92,000 clones, approximately 87% of them singletons. Sample: peripheral blood, taken on day 0 of AZD1222 vaccination. These receptors were obtained from an adult in good health.

J is TRBJ2-7 and V is TRBV11-2, with D tentatively TRBD2 (5 bases). V lost 5 bases and J lost 0, with 11 bases in between. The CDR3 runs to 14 residues. Per the germline V gene, CDR1 is SGHAT and CDR2 is FQNNGV. DNA for the CDR3: TGTGCCAGCAGCGCCGGACTCTTCTCCTACGAGCAGTACTTC. Translated, it gives CASSAGLFSYEQYF. The entire variable domain, with the rest obtained from reference TRBV11-2 and TRBJ2-7, is as follows: EAGVAQSPRYKIIEKRQSVAFWCNPISGHATLYWYQQILGQGPKLLIQFQNNGVVDDSQLPKDRFSAERLKGVDSTLKIQPAKLEDSAVYLCASSAGLFSYEQYFGPGTRLTVT.

J is TRBJ1-2 and V is TRBV6-5; unclear D gene. CDR1 is MNHEY, CDR2 SVGAGI, per germline. V lost 7 bases and J lost 2, with 14 bases in between. CDR3 length: 14 residues. CDR3 DNA sequence: TGTGCCAGCACTGGACGGAGGGCCAACTATGGCTACACCTTC. Translation: CASTGRRANYGYTF.

The chain couples TRBV11-2 to TRBJ1-1; possibly TRBD1 for D (5 bases). Germline V CDR1 and CDR2: SGHAT, FQNNGV. The CDR3 is 14 amino acids. V lost 3 bases and J lost 5, with 13 bases in between. Here the CDR3 reads CASSFAGGATEAFF. The CDR3, as DNA: TGTGCCAGCAGCTTCGCCGGGGGTGCTACTGAAGCTTTCTTT.

The chain has TRBV19 and TRBJ2-5, with D possibly TRBD1 on 5 matching bases. V dropped 8 bases and J dropped 5 bases, with 18 bases sitting between them. Germline CDR1 and CDR2: LNHDA and SQIVND (reference sequence). The CDR3 spans 14 residues. The CDR3 here is CASATRIAGETQYF. In nucleotides, the CDR3 is TGTGCCAGTGCGACCCGCATAGCAGGGGAGACCCAGTACTTC.

The chain joins TRBV6-5 to TRBJ1-4; a weak D match, TRBD1 (5 bases). The CDR3 is 14 residues long. Trimming removed 8 bases at V and 1 base at J, with 11 bases between. CDR1 is MNHEY, CDR2 SVGAGI, per germline. The CDR3 DNA reads TGTGCCAGCCGCCTAAGGGGAACTAATGAAAAACTGTTTTTT. This encodes CASRLRGTNEKLFF.

This clone was seen just once. The gene calls are TRBV28 and TRBJ1-1; a weak D match, TRBD1 (5 bases). V lost 4 bases, J lost 8 bases, and 14 bases lay in between. The length of the CDR3 is 13 residues. The V gene's germline CDR1 is MDHEN and CDR2 SYDVKM. CDR3 sequence: CASSSVRTNEAFF. CDR3 DNA sequence: TGTGCCAGCAGTTCTGTGAGGACAAACGAAGCTTTCTTT.

V and J are TRBV5-1 and TRBJ1-2; tentative D call: TRBD1 (5 bases). The CDR3 is 14 residues long. Germline V lookup: CDR1 SGHRS, CDR2 YFSETQ. V was trimmed by 1 base and J by 3 bases, leaving 10 bases between them. The CDR3 region is CASSLSSGDYGYTF. The CDR3 region has the DNA TGCGCCAGCAGCTTGTCTTCGGGGGACTATGGCTACACCTTC.

The rearrangement links TRBV2 to TRBJ1-2; perhaps TRBD1 as D (6 bases). Germline V gene data show CDR1 as SNHLY and CDR2 as FYNNEI. The V end was cut by 3 bases, the J end by 4 bases, with 18 bases between. This CDR3 has 16 amino acids. CDR3 sequence: CASSEHRESPRYGYTF. The DNA for the CDR3 is TGTGCCAGCAGTGAGCACAGGGAAAGTCCGCGCTATGGCTACACCTTC.